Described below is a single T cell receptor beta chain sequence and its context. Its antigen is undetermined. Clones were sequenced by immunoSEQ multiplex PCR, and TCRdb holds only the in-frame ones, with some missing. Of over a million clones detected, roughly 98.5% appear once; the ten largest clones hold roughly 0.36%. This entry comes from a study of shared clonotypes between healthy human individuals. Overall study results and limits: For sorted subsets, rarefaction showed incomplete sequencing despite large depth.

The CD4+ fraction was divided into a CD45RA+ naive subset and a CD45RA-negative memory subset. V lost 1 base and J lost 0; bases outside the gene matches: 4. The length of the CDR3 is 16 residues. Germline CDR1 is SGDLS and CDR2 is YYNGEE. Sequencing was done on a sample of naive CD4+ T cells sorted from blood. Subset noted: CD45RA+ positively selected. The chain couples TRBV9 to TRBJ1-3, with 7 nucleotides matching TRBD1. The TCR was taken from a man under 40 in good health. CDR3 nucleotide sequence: TGTGCCAGCAGCGTAATGGGACAGCACTCTGGAAACACCATATATTTT. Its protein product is CASSVMGQHSGNTIYF.